This entry lists 24 T cell receptor beta chains sequenced from one sample in a study of blood T cell repertoires in COVID-19. Some clones are missing from TCRdb's copy, which holds only in-frame ones; the method was immunoSEQ multiplex PCR. The table lists fewer than 200,000 clones, about 88% of them singletons. The sequenced material came from peripheral blood. These receptors all come from a man aged 40-55 years with acute or convalescent COVID-19.

The chain employs TRBV4-3 and TRBJ2-1; tentatively, D is TRBD2 (6 bases). Trimming removed 8 bases at V and 7 bases at J, with 12 bases between. The CDR3 loop spans 12 amino acids. CDR1 and CDR2 (germline): LGHNA, YSLEER. CDR3 DNA: TGCGCCAGCCGGGGGTGGTCGAATGAGCAGTTCTTC. It codes for CASRGWSNEQFF.

The chain joins TRBV19 to TRBJ2-1; 9 positions agree with TRBD2. CDR3 length: 17 amino acids. V trimming: 0 bases; J trimming: 3 bases; junction bases outside the gene matches: 6. Germline CDR1 LNHDA, CDR2 SQIVND (reference sequence). The CDR3 loop reads CASSIDQGTSYYNEQFF. In DNA, the CDR3 is TGTGCCAGTAGTATAGATCAGGGGACTAGCTACTACAATGAGCAGTTCTTC.

The genes are TRBV3-1 (or the pseudogene TRBV3-2) and TRBJ1-6, with D possibly being TRBD1 (6 bases). CDR3 length: 13 residues. Trimming took off 3 bases at V and 6 bases at J, with 6 bases between the two ends. Germline values: CDR1 LGHDT, CDR2 YNNKEL (reference sequence). The CDR3: CASSQGANSPLHF. CDR3 bases: TGTGCCAGCAGCCAGGGGGCTAATTCACCCCTCCACTTT.

J is TRBJ1-4 and V is TRBV19; the D is unclear. The CDR3 is 14 residues long. Trimming left V 4 bases short and J 5 bases short, with 11 bases between. Looked up from germline, CDR1 is LNHDA and CDR2 is SQIVND (reference sequence). The CDR3 loop is CASSRSGLNEKLFF. DNA of the CDR3: TGTGCCAGTAGTAGGTCAGGTTTAAATGAAAAACTGTTTTTT.

The CDR3 sequence is CASSIIREPQHF. The CDR3 coding sequence is TGTGCCAGCAGTATTATCAGGGAGCCCCAGCATTTT. The chain has TRBV28 and TRBJ1-5, with D possibly being TRBD1 (5 bases). V lost 5 bases to trimming and J lost 8 bases, with 10 bases between them. Germline CDR1 MDHEN, CDR2 SYDVKM. CDR3 length: 12 amino acids.

The gene calls are TRBV3-1 (or the pseudogene TRBV3-2) and TRBJ1-2, with 11 bases matching TRBD1. This CDR3 is built from 15 residues. Germline V CDR1 and CDR2: LGHDT, YNNKEL (reference sequence). Germline trimming cut 4 bases from V and 4 bases from J; bases unmatched to any gene: 5. The CDR3 region is CASSPTGTGGYGYTF. CDR3 nucleotides: TGTGCCAGCAGCCCCACCGGGACAGGGGGCTATGGCTACACCTTC.

The CDR3 protein is CASSPPELKQYF. The CDR3 DNA is TGTGCCAGCAGCCCACCCGAGCTCAAGCAGTACTTC. The chain carries TRBV28 and TRBJ2-7; D unclear. The CDR3 has 12 amino acids. In germline, CDR1 is MDHEN, CDR2 SYDVKM. The V end was cut by 6 bases, the J end by 8 bases, with 14 bases between.

This clone has just one count. The chain employs TRBV19 and TRBJ2-1; D may be TRBD1 (6 bases). V gave up 2 bases and J gave up 7 bases, with 15 bases separating them. Per the germline V gene, CDR1 is LNHDA and CDR2 is SQIVND (reference sequence). This CDR3 is built from 15 residues. CDR3 amino acids: CASSIRGGVWNEQFF. CDR3 DNA: TGTGCCAGTAGTATAAGAGGGGGAGTCTGGAATGAGCAGTTCTTC. Variable domain in full (rest from reference TRBV19 and TRBJ2-1): DGGITQSPKYLFRKEGQNVTLSCEQNLNHDAMYWYRQDPGQGLRLIYYSQIVNDFQKGDIAEGYSVSREKKESFPLTVTSAQKNPTAFYLCASSIRGGVWNEQFFGPGTRLTVL.

The chain links TRBV28 to TRBJ2-1, with no clear D. Germline V gives CDR1 MDHEN, CDR2 SYDVKM. The CDR3 length is 15 residues. Trimming took 5 bases from V and 0 from J, leaving 11 bases between them. CDR3 sequence: CASSVEKSSYNEQFF. CDR3 nucleotide sequence: TGTGCCAGCAGTGTAGAGAAGAGCTCCTACAATGAGCAGTTCTTC. Full variable domain (outside the CDR3, taken from reference TRBV28 and TRBJ2-1): DVKVTQSSRYLVKRTGEKVFLECVQDMDHENMFWYRQDPGLGLRLIYFSYDVKMKEKGDIPEGYSVSREKKERFSLILESASTNQTSMYLCASSVEKSSYNEQFFGPGTRLTVL.

The gene calls are TRBV10-2 and TRBJ2-1; the match to TRBD2 covers 8 bases. The CDR3 is 14 residues long. The germline gives CDR1 WSHSY, CDR2 SAAADI. Trimming removed 2 bases from V and 4 bases from J; junction bases left unmatched: 1. The CDR3 protein is CASSEASGYNEQFF. The CDR3 DNA reads as TGCGCCAGCAGTGAGGCTAGCGGGTACAATGAGCAGTTCTTC.

The CDR3 loop is CASSRDRPRAGDSPLHF. The DNA for the CDR3 is TGTGCCAGCAGTCGGGACAGGCCGCGAGCGGGAGACTCACCCCTCCACTTT. The J gene is TRBJ1-6, the V gene TRBV6-6, with TRBD1 identical over 8 bases. The V segment lost 5 bases and the J segment 10 bases; nucleotides outside the gene matches: 16. Per germline, CDR1 MNHNY and CDR2 SVGAGI (reference sequence). The CDR3 totals 17 residues.

This chain connects TRBV28 to TRBJ1-6; perhaps TRBD1 as D (6 bases). Germline lookup yields CDR1 MDHEN and CDR2 SYDVKM. This CDR3 spans 13 amino acids. V was shortened by 6 bases and J by 8 bases, with 11 bases between the two germline ends. DNA of the CDR3: TGTGCCAGCAGGATCAACAGGGATTCACCCCTCCACTTT. Its translation: CASRINRDSPLHF.

The J gene is TRBJ1-2, the V gene TRBV5-1, with 9 nucleotides matching TRBD1. The germline V gene has CDR1 SGHRS and CDR2 YFSETQ. Trimming removed 4 bases from V and 6 bases from J; junction bases left unmatched: 10. The CDR3 runs 15 residues. The CDR3 nucleotides read TGCGCCAGCAGCCGGGTTGGACAGGGGAACCATGGCTACACCTTC. This encodes CASSRVGQGNHGYTF.

The rearrangement uses TRBV5-8 and TRBJ1-3; tentative D call: TRBD1 (6 bases). CDR1 and CDR2 from the germline V gene are SGHTS and YDEGEE. The CDR3 contains 16 residues. V lost 4 bases to trimming and J lost 0 bases, with 14 bases between them. The CDR3: CASSATGSLSGNTIYF. The CDR3 DNA follows: TGTGCCAGCAGCGCGACAGGTAGCCTCTCTGGAAACACCATATATTTT.

The chain is built from TRBV6-1 and TRBJ1-5; 9 bases line up with TRBD1. This CDR3 is 17 amino acids long. From germline, CDR1 is MNHNS and CDR2 SASEGT. Trimming took 3 bases from V and 6 from J; bases not matched to a gene: 12. The CDR3 nucleotides read TGTGCCAGCAGTGAGGGACAGGGAAGTGAGGAAGTTCAGCCCCAGCATTTT. Its protein product is CASSEGQGSEEVQPQHF.

This clone was seen only a few times. The rearrangement joins TRBV19 to TRBJ1-4; D is possibly TRBD1 (6 bases). The CDR3 is 16 residues long. Germline V CDR1 and CDR2: LNHDA, SQIVND (reference sequence). With 3 bases removed from V and 4 bases from J, the gap between germline ends came to 15 bases. CDR3 sequence (DNA): TGTGCCAGTAGTATGGGACAATCGCCCGTTAATGAAAAACTGTTTTTT. The encoded protein is CASSMGQSPVNEKLFF.

The table lists this clone with a count of one. This chain uses TRBV6-6 with TRBJ1-1; 11 bases are shared with TRBD1. V shed 5 bases and J 13 bases; nucleotides not matched to a gene: 6. Germline loops: CDR1 MNHNY, CDR2 SVGAGI (reference sequence). This CDR3 region has 12 residues. In nucleotides, the CDR3 is TGTGCCAGCAGTCCAGGACAGGGGGCGGATTTCTTT. This encodes CASSPGQGADFF.

This chain connects TRBV30 to TRBJ2-1; 10 bases fit TRBD2. Unmatched junction bases numbered 3, after V lost 2 bases and J lost 5 bases. The CDR3 totals 14 residues. Germline V lookup: CDR1 GTSNPN, CDR2 SVGIG (reference sequence). CDR3 nucleotides: TGTGCCTGGAGTAGGACTAGCGGAGACAATGAGCAGTTCTTC. Protein sequence: CAWSRTSGDNEQFF.

The chain employs TRBV2 and TRBJ1-1; unclear D gene. The CDR3 is made up of 13 amino acids. Germline loops: CDR1 SNHLY, CDR2 FYNNEI. V lost 8 bases and J lost 1, with 11 bases in between. CDR3 sequence reads: CASGETWNTEAFF. In nucleotides, the CDR3 is TGTGCCAGCGGGGAGACTTGGAACACTGAAGCTTTCTTT.

A single count supports this clone. The chain joins TRBV2 to TRBJ2-1; 9 bases agree with TRBD2. With V trimmed by 7 bases and J by 5 bases, 3 bases remained unmatched. Germline assignment: CDR1 SNHLY and CDR2 FYNNEI. This CDR3 is 13 amino acids long. The DNA for the CDR3 is TGTGCCAGCAACCAGCGGGGGGACAATGAGCAGTTCTTC. It encodes CASNQRGDNEQFF.

J is TRBJ2-3 and V is TRBV30; unclear D gene. Per the germline V gene, CDR1 is GTSNPN and CDR2 is SVGIG (reference sequence). V lost 5 bases and J lost 6, with 12 bases in between. This CDR3 has 12 amino acids. The CDR3 loop reads CAWDGGPDTQYF. In DNA form, the CDR3 reads TGTGCCTGGGACGGCGGCCCGGATACGCAGTATTTT.

The J gene is TRBJ2-3, the V gene TRBV7-3, with TRBD2 matching 10 bases. The V gene end was trimmed by 2 bases and the J gene end by 6 bases; junction bases not matched to a gene: 5. This CDR3 has 15 amino acids. The germline gives CDR1 SGHTA, CDR2 FQGTGA. CDR3 in amino acids: CASSLGLAGADTQYF. CDR3 DNA: TGTGCCAGCAGCTTAGGGCTAGCGGGGGCCGATACGCAGTATTTT.

This clone is a singleton in its sample. The chain recombines TRBV7-9 with TRBJ2-6, with D possibly matching TRBD2 (6 bases). Germline V CDR1 and CDR2: SEHNR, FQNEAQ (reference sequence). V was pared by 3 bases and J by 0 bases, with 6 bases between. This CDR3 spans 15 amino acids. In nucleotides, the CDR3 is TGTGCCAGCAGCTTCGGGAGCTCTGGGGCCAACGTCCTGACTTTC. As protein: CASSFGSSGANVLTF.

This CDR3 is CASSENGVAGEKLFF. The CDR3 DNA follows: TGTGCCAGCAGTGAGAACGGAGTCGCTGGTGAAAAACTGTTTTTT. The rearrangement links TRBV25-1 to TRBJ1-4; D gene uncertain. Germline assignment: CDR1 MGHDK and CDR2 SYGVNS. The CDR3 is 15 amino acids. The V end was cut by 3 bases, the J end by 7 bases, with 15 bases between. Full variable domain (rest looked up from reference TRBV25-1 and TRBJ1-4): EADIYQTPRYLVIGTGKKITLECSQTMGHDKMYWYQQDPGMELHLIHYSYGVNSTEKGDLSSESTVSRIRTEHFPLTLESARPSHTSQYLCASSENGVAGEKLFFGSGTQLSVL.